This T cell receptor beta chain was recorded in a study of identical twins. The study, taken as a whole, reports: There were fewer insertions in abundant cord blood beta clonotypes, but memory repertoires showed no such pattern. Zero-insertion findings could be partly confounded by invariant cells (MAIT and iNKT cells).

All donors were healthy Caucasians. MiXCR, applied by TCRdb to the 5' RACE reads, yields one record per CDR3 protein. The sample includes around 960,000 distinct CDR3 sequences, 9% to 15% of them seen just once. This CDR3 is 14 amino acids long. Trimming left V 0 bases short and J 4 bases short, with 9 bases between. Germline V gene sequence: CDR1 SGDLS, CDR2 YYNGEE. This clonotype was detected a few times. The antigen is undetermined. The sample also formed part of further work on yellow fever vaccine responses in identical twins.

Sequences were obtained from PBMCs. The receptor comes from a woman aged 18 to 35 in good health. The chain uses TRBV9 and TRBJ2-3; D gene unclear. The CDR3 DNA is TGTGCCAGCAGCGTAGGACCGGGCCCAGATACGCAGTATTTT. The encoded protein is CASSVGPGPDTQYF.